Listed below are T cell receptor beta chains from one sample, sequenced in a study of identical twins. TCRdb redid the calling of the 5' RACE reads with MiXCR, one entry per CDR3 protein. The table lists under 450,000 distinct CDR3 sequences, around 18% of them singletons. Sequencing used naive T cells sorted from blood. The receptors come from a man aged 45-65 years in good health. Each CDR3 is given with its conserved first and last residue. Each record gives: clone size, V gene, J gene, D gene, CDR3 protein, CDR3 DNA. The D gene is left open where the match is weak. Clone size is shown for a subset of rows, as once, few, many or a class of expanded clone.

.,TRBV4-3,TRBJ2-7,.,CASSQDQGGLYEQYF,TGCGCCAGCAGCCAAGATCAGGGGGGGCTATACGAGCAGTACTTC
few,TRBV20-1,TRBJ1-1,TRBD1,CSAKDRRNTEAFF,TGCAGTGCTAAGGACAGGCGGAACACTGAAGCTTTCTTT
.,TRBV6-2/TRBV6-3,TRBJ2-3,TRBD2,CASTPVSLAGVEDTQYF,TGTGCCAGCACCCCGGTGAGTCTAGCGGGAGTTGAAGATACGCAGTATTTT
few,TRBV13,TRBJ2-3,TRBD2,CASSLALAGGPTDTQYF,TGTGCCAGCAGCTTAGCCCTAGCGGGAGGGCCCACAGATACGCAGTATTTT
many,TRBV28,TRBJ1-5,.,CASSLVGRGFGNQPQHF,TGTGCCAGCAGTTTAGTGGGCAGGGGTTTTGGCAATCAGCCCCAGCATTTT
few,TRBV27,TRBJ1-1,.,CASSLSFRQGPIEAFF,TGTGCCAGCAGTTTATCCTTTAGGCAGGGGCCGATTGAAGCTTTCTTT
.,TRBV20-1,TRBJ1-5,.,CSASQGYSNQPQHF,TGCAGTGCAAGCCAGGGCTATAGCAATCAGCCCCAGCATTTT
few,TRBV4-2,TRBJ2-3,.,CASSQLSGPTDTQYF,TGTGCCAGCAGCCAACTTAGCGGTCCCACAGATACGCAGTATTTT
few,TRBV11-3,TRBJ2-1,.,CASSPDSQAAANEQFF,TGTGCCAGCAGCCCGGACAGCCAGGCCGCCGCCAATGAGCAGTTCTTC
many,TRBV25-1,TRBJ1-6,TRBD1,CASSEGQERTPLHF,TGTGCCAGCAGTGAAGGACAGGAGAGGACACCCCTCCACTTT
many,TRBV28,TRBJ2-7,.,CASSSDRSPSYEQYF,TGTGCCAGCAGTTCAGACAGGTCGCCTTCCTACGAGCAGTACTTC
few,TRBV6-1,TRBJ2-7,.,CASNRGHITTYEQYF,TGTGCCAGCAACCGGGGCCACATTACAACCTACGAGCAGTACTTC
.,TRBV11-2,TRBJ1-2,TRBD1,CASSDPAQGGYGYTF,TGTGCCAGCAGCGACCCTGCCCAGGGGGGCTATGGCTACACCTTC
.,TRBV5-6,TRBJ2-1,.,CASKSISAGVGEQFF,TGTGCCAGCAAATCGATTTCGGCAGGGGTGGGTGAGCAGTTCTTC
.,TRBV5-1,TRBJ2-5,.,CASSLSAQETQYF,TGCGCCAGCAGCTTGAGCGCCCAAGAGACCCAGTACTTC
many,TRBV15,TRBJ1-5,.,CATSVVRGNQPQHF,TGTGCCACCAGCGTTGTCAGGGGCAATCAGCCCCAGCATTTT